The 14 T cell receptor beta chains below come from one sample, sequenced in a study of T cell repertoires in cytomegalovirus infection. Which antigens these TCRs recognize remains unknown. TCRdb reprocessed the reads with MiXCR, giving one entry per CDR3 protein. The sample lists approximately 81,000 distinct CDR3 sequences; more than 20% were seen once. Sequences were derived from CD8+ T cells from cultured PBMCs, sampled from culture after CMV antigen stimulation. The origin of the receptors is a human donor in good health (CMV status not recorded). Some clones in this sample may be carry-over from other donors' samples.

The chain employs TRBV7-8 and TRBJ1-2; D is unresolved. Trimming took 1 base from V and 8 from J, leaving 8 bases between them. This CDR3 has 12 residues. Germline loops: CDR1 SGHVS, CDR2 FQNEAQ. DNA for the CDR3: TGTGCCAGCAGCTTAGTCGGGCGCGGCTACACCTTC. Amino acids: CASSLVGRGYTF.

This clonotype has at least ten counts. In DNA form, the CDR3 reads TGTGCCAGTAGTTATGACCCAAGCTGGTATGGCTACACCTTC. Amino acid sequence: CASSYDPSWYGYTF. This rearrangement joins TRBV19 to TRBJ1-2; D remains unclear. This CDR3 contains 14 residues. V was shortened by 5 bases and J by 5 bases, with 15 bases between the two germline ends. Germline V gene lookup returns CDR1 LNHDA and CDR2 SQIVND (reference sequence).

The chain joins TRBV12-3 or TRBV12-4 to TRBJ1-5; a weak D match, TRBD1 (6 bases). Trimming stripped 7 bases from V and 6 bases from J, with 16 bases between. The CDR3 totals 14 residues. The CDR3 loop reads CASNLQGIGQPQHF. The CDR3 DNA reads TGTGCCAGCAACCTACAGGGCATCGGTCAGCCCCAGCATTTT.

The rearrangement joins TRBV12-3 or TRBV12-4 to TRBJ2-5, with 8 bases lining up with TRBD1. This CDR3 spans 16 amino acids. V shed 4 bases and J 5 bases; nucleotides not matched to a gene: 12. CDR3 protein: CASSSPGQEDLETQYF. The CDR3 coding sequence is TGTGCCAGCAGTTCACCGGGACAGGAGGACTTGGAGACCCAGTACTTC.

The sample holds many counts of this clonotype. This chain uses TRBV10-3 with TRBJ1-1; 8 bases are shared with TRBD1. The CDR3 has 17 amino acids. Germline lookup yields CDR1 ENHRY and CDR2 SYGVKD. Trimming at V came to 1 base and at J to 0 bases, leaving 7 bases not matched to a gene. CDR3 DNA sequence: TGTGCCATCAGTGAGTTGAGAACAGGGGGTTTGAACACTGAAGCTTTCTTT. Its protein is CAISELRTGGLNTEAFF.

This clonotype was seen repeatedly, ten times or more. The V call is TRBV12-3 or TRBV12-4, the J call TRBJ1-5, with 7 positions matching TRBD1. The CDR3 runs to 14 residues. The V and J ends lost 6 bases and 5 bases, in that order; junction bases with no gene match: 7. The CDR3: CASSRGQVDQPQHF. The CDR3 DNA is TGTGCCAGCAGCCGTGGACAGGTAGATCAGCCCCAGCATTTT.

In its sample, this clonotype was seen many times. The chain employs TRBV7-2 and TRBJ1-2, with TRBD1 identical over 7 bases. This CDR3 contains 18 residues. The trim removed 1 base at V and 1 base at J, leaving 12 bases unmatched. Germline CDR1 and CDR2: SGHTA and FQGNSA. CDR3 coding DNA: TGTGCCAGCAGCTTAGGCCGGGCAGGGGGAAATTATAACTATGGCTACACCTTC. Amino acids: CASSLGRAGGNYNYGYTF.

Regarding this clonotype: In this CDR3 the conserved last residue, phenylalanine or tryptophan, is missing, so a read error is likely. The DNA is left out, because the CDR3 cannot be placed on it with certainty; the CDR3 is given as TCRdb lists it. The chain is built from TRBV5-4 and TRBJ1-2; TRBD1 is the table's D call, not checked against the DNA. Germline values: CDR1 SGHNT, CDR2 YYREEE (reference sequence). The length of the CDR3 is 12 amino acids, counting both ends. CDR3 in amino acids: CASSLDGVVQDI.

In this sample, this clonotype turned up many times. The chain couples TRBV4-3 to TRBJ1-2; weak D call: TRBD1 (6 bases). Trimming cost V 1 base and J 3 bases, with 12 bases left between them. CDR3 size: 15 residues. The germline V gene has CDR1 LGHNA and CDR2 YSLEER. The CDR3 DNA follows: TGCGCCAGCAGCCAAGGGTACAGGGTGGACTATGGCTACACCTTC. This translates into CASSQGYRVDYGYTF.

Many counts were recorded for this clonotype. The genes are TRBV7-8 and TRBJ2-7; no reliable D call. V was trimmed by 1 base and J by 4 bases, leaving 17 bases between them. The CDR3 has 16 residues. CDR1 is SGHVS and CDR2 is FQNEAQ in the germline V gene. The CDR3 loop is CASSLVAARIKYEQYF. CDR3 in DNA: TGTGCCAGCAGCTTAGTTGCGGCGCGGATAAAATACGAGCAGTACTTC. The whole variable domain, filled in from reference TRBV7-8 and TRBJ2-7, reads GAGVSQSPRYKVAKRGQDVALRCDPISGHVSLFWYQQALGQGPEFLTYFQNEAQLDKSGLPSDRFFAERPEGSVSTLKIQRTQQEDSAVYLCASSLVAARIKYEQYFGPGTRLTVT.

This clonotype was detected a few times. The chain joins TRBV9 to TRBJ2-3; TRBD2 aligns across 15 bases. The CDR3 is 16 amino acids. V was pared by 3 bases and J by 6 bases, with 5 bases of the junction left unmatched. Per the germline V gene, CDR1 is SGDLS and CDR2 is YYNGEE. The CDR3 coding sequence is TGTGCCAGCAGCGCCCGGACTAGCGGGAGGGGCGATACGCAGTATTTT. Amino acids: CASSARTSGRGDTQYF.

For this clonotype: One junction end does not reproduce the germline sequence, and a read error may be involved. This chain connects TRBV4-1 to TRBJ2-1; 14 nucleotides line up with TRBD2. Germline V gene sequence: CDR1 MGHRA, CDR2 YSYEKL. The CDR3 is made up of 15 amino acids. The CDR3 here is CASSQTSGGADEQFF. CDR3 DNA sequence: TGTGCCAGCAGCCAGACTAGCGGGGGGGCCGATGAGCAGTTCTTC.

The chain links TRBV5-8 to TRBJ1-5, with a possible D match to TRBD1 (5 bases). CDR1 SGHTS and CDR2 YDEGEE come from the germline V gene. The length of the CDR3 is 13 residues. Trimming removed 0 bases from V and 5 bases from J, with 6 bases in between. The CDR3 DNA reads as TGTGCCAGCAGCTTGGTGGGGGATCAGCCCCAGCATTTT. It yields the protein CASSLVGDQPQHF.

This rearrangement joins TRBV12-3 or TRBV12-4 to TRBJ2-1, with D maybe TRBD2 (5 bases). V lost 6 bases to trimming and J lost 8 bases, with 11 bases between them. The CDR3 spans 12 residues. The CDR3 sequence: CASSPGKYEQFF. In DNA, the CDR3 is TGTGCCAGCAGCCCGGGGAAATATGAGCAGTTCTTC.